What follows is one T cell receptor beta chain and its context. Its cognate antigen is unknown. The data derive from a study of cytomegalovirus exposure and HLA in healthy donors. Study-level findings and limits: The classifier, whose performance was assessed in both the original and validation cohorts, reportedly diagnosed cytomegalovirus status with high specificity and sensitivity.

A multiplex PCR was run with 60 Vbeta primers and 13 Jbeta primers. The data were produced by immunoSEQ multiplex PCR, yet TCRdb's version contains in-frame clones alone and is incomplete. This table has under 200,000 clones, around 85% appearing once. J lost 2 bases, V lost 3 bases, and 3 bases had no gene match. Germline-derived CDR1 and CDR2 are GTSNPN and SVGIG (reference sequence). CDR3 length equals 14 residues. Material for sequencing was PBMCs. The source of this sequence is a woman between 25 and 40 years old in good health and CMV-seronegative. This rearrangement joins TRBV30 to TRBJ1-3; TRBD1 agrees at 8 bases. CDR3 region: CAWRTGGPGNTIYF. In DNA form, the CDR3 reads TGTGCCTGGAGAACAGGGGGACCTGGAAACACCATATATTTT.